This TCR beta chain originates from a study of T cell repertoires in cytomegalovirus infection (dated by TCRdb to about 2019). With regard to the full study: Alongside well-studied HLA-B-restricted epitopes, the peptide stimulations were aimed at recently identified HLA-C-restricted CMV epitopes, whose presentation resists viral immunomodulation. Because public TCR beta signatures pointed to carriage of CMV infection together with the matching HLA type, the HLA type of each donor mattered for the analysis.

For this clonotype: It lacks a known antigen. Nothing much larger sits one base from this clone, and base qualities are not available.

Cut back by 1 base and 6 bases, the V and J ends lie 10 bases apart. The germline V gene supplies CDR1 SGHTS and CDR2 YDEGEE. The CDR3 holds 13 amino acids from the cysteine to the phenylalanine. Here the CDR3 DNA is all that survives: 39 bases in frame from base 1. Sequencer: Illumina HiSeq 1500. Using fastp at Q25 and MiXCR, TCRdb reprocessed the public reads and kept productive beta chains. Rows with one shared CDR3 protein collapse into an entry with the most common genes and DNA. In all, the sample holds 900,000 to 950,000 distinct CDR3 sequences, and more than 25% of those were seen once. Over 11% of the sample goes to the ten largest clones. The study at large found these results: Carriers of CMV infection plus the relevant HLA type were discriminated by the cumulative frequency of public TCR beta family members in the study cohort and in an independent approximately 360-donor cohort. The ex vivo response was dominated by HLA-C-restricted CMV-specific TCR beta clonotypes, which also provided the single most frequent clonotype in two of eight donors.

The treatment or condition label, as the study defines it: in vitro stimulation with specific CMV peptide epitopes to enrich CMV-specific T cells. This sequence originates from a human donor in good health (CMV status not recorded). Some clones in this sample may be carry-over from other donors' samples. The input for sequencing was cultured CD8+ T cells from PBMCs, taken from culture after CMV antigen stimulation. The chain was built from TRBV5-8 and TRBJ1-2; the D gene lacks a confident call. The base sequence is TGTGCCAGCAGCTTGTCTAGGGCCCATGGCTACACCTTC. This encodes CASSLSRAHGYTF.